The 21 T cell receptor beta chains in this list originate from one sample, sequenced in a study of beta chain features in type 1 diabetes (dated by TCRdb to between 2018 and 2020). To prepare the library, the immunoSEQ multiplex PCR assay was applied. The High Capacity cDNA Reverse Transcription Kit was used to reverse transcribe all of the isolated RNA, meaning that expressed TCRB transcripts were what got sequenced. What TCRdb holds here is the immuneACCESS table cut down to in-frame rearrangements. Part of the clones is not present; checked against another copy, under half of the missing clones reflect an unresolved V gene, and the others are unexplained. In all, the sample holds over 700,000 clones, and roughly a sixth of those were seen once. In total, the top ten clones hold 0.023% of the sample. The sequenced sample was naive CD4+ T cells from blood. In light of the paper, this sample's cell subset or site label describes: true naive CD4+ T cells. The origin of the receptors is a woman under 30 in good health.

This chain connects TRBV9 to TRBJ2-7; the match to TRBD2 covers 14 bases. Germline V gives CDR1 SGDLS, CDR2 YYNGEE. The trim removed 3 bases at V and 8 bases at J, leaving 7 bases unmatched. CDR3 size: 15 residues. The CDR3 sequence is CASSAPGTSGGKQYF. In DNA form, the CDR3 reads TGTGCCAGCAGCGCCCCGGGGACTAGCGGGGGTAAGCAGTACTTC.

V is TRBV4-3 and J is TRBJ2-7; D remains ambiguous. V was shortened by 4 bases and J by 4 bases, with 17 bases between the two germline ends. The CDR3 runs to 15 residues. Germline CDR1 reads LGHNA; CDR2 reads YSLEER. The CDR3 nucleotides are TGCGCCAGCAGCCTTCAAACGGGTGCGGCTTACGAGCAGTACTTC. Protein: CASSLQTGAAYEQYF.

The chain recombines TRBV7-9 with TRBJ2-7, with 15 bases identical to TRBD2. Germline CDR1 SEHNR, CDR2 FQNEAQ (reference sequence). Unmatched junction bases numbered 5, after V lost 5 bases and J lost 6 bases. This CDR3 has 15 amino acids. CDR3 nucleotides: TGTGCCAGCAGCCGTGGACTAGCGGGAGGGCGCGAGCAGTACTTC. Translating it yields CASSRGLAGGREQYF.

The chain carries TRBV6-6 and TRBJ2-3, with TRBD1 matching over 7 bases. Germline assignment: CDR1 MNHNY and CDR2 SVGAGI (reference sequence). The length of the CDR3 is 15 residues. Trimming at V came to 4 bases and at J to 1 base, leaving 5 bases not matched to a gene. The CDR3 sequence: CASSSSGGGTDTQYF. DNA for the CDR3: TGTGCCAGCAGTTCATCAGGGGGAGGCACAGATACGCAGTATTTT.

This clone was observed a handful of times. J is TRBJ2-1 and V is TRBV18, with D perhaps matching TRBD2 (6 bases). V was pared by 6 bases and J by 10 bases, with 16 bases between. Per the germline V gene, CDR1 is KGHSH and CDR2 is LQKENI. The CDR3 length is 13 residues. CDR3 DNA sequence: TGTGCCAGCTCCGACCTAGAGGGAGGCGAGCAGTTCTTC. Its protein product is CASSDLEGGEQFF.

The CDR3 DNA sequence: TGCGCCAGCAGCCAAGACGGGAGGGGGATTGACGAGCAGTACTTC. Its translation is CASSQDGRGIDEQYF. The J gene is TRBJ2-7, the V gene TRBV4-1, with 8 bases that match TRBD2. The length of the CDR3 is 15 residues. In germline, CDR1 is MGHRA, CDR2 YSYEKL. The V segment lost 0 bases and the J segment 5 bases; nucleotides outside the gene matches: 6.

This clone occurred a few times. The chain recombines TRBV28 with TRBJ2-7; TRBD1 agrees at 8 bases. The germline V gene encodes CDR1 MDHEN and CDR2 SYDVKM. Germline trimming cut 8 bases from V and 5 bases from J; bases unmatched to any gene: 11. CDR3 length: 14 amino acids. CDR3 coding DNA: TGTGCCAGCGATAACTCAGGGGGCAGGAACGAGCAGTACTTC. Translating gives CASDNSGGRNEQYF. The variable domain in full, completed from reference TRBV28 and TRBJ2-7, reads DVKVTQSSRYLVKRTGEKVFLECVQDMDHENMFWYRQDPGLGLRLIYFSYDVKMKEKGDIPEGYSVSREKKERFSLILESASTNQTSMYLCASDNSGGRNEQYFGPGTRLTVT.

This clone was counted between two and nine times. The chain has TRBV4-2 and TRBJ2-7, with D hard to call. The ends were cut back, 2 bases at V and 4 bases at J, with 15 bases in the middle. Germline V gene lookup returns CDR1 LGHNA and CDR2 YNFKEQ. CDR3 size: 15 residues. Here the CDR3 DNA reads TGTGCCAGCAGCCAAACCGGGTCCACTACTTACGAGCAGTACTTC. Residues: CASSQTGSTTYEQYF.

This clone was counted between two and nine times. This rearrangement joins TRBV7-2 to TRBJ2-5, with 8 bases lining up with TRBD2. CDR1 is SGHTA, CDR2 FQGNSA, per germline. The CDR3 is made up of 16 amino acids. Germline trimming cut 2 bases from V and 5 bases from J; bases unmatched to any gene: 10. The CDR3 coding sequence is TGTGCCAGCAGCTTATTAGCGGGATATGGTTTGGAGACCCAGTACTTC. Residues: CASSLLAGYGLETQYF.

The chain has TRBV28 and TRBJ2-3, with 7 bases matching TRBD1. The CDR3 has 14 amino acids. The germline V gene encodes CDR1 MDHEN and CDR2 SYDVKM. With V trimmed by 5 bases and J by 10 bases, 12 bases remained unmatched. The DNA of the CDR3 is TGTGCCAGCAGTCCACCTCCGGGGCAGGGGGCGCAGTATTTT. This codes for CASSPPPGQGAQYF.

This chain links TRBV28 with TRBJ1-2, with unresolved D. The CDR3 length is 12 residues. V lost 3 bases and J lost 4, with 6 bases in between. The germline V gene has CDR1 MDHEN and CDR2 SYDVKM. CDR3 loop: CASSFDIYGYTF. CDR3 bases: TGTGCCAGCAGTTTTGACATCTATGGCTACACCTTC.

This clone turned up a few times. This chain joins TRBV9 and TRBJ2-7; possible D gene TRBD1, 6 bases. Trimming took 4 bases from V and 4 from J, leaving 15 bases between them. Looked up from germline, CDR1 is SGDLS and CDR2 is YYNGEE. The CDR3 has 14 residues. The DNA of the CDR3 is TGTGCCAGCAGCCTGGAGTTACAGGGATACGAGCAGTACTTC. Translation: CASSLELQGYEQYF. Complete variable domain (other parts from reference TRBV9 and TRBJ2-7): DSGVTQTPKHLITATGQRVTLRCSPRSGDLSVYWYQQSLDQGLQFLIQYYNGEERAKGNILERFSAQQFPDLHSELNLSSLELGDSALYFCASSLELQGYEQYFGPGTRLTVT.

The CDR3 bases are TGTGCCAGCAGCCCGGTGGGTGTCGGTGAAGCTTTCTTT. Amino acids: CASSPVGVGEAFF. The V gene is TRBV25-1, the J gene TRBJ1-1; D is undetermined. CDR1 is MGHDK and CDR2 is SYGVNS in the germline V gene. Trimming cost V 6 bases and J 7 bases, with 15 bases left between them. CDR3 size: 13 residues.

This clone was seen more than once but under ten times. Here the CDR3 DNA reads TGTGCCAGCAGCCCTTTAGACACTATGAACACTGAAGCTTTCTTT. Amino acid sequence: CASSPLDTMNTEAFF. V is TRBV6-5 and J is TRBJ1-1; no firm D call. V lost 6 bases and J lost 0, with 14 bases in between. The germline CDR1 and CDR2 sequences are MNHEY and SVGAGI. The CDR3 has 15 amino acids.

This clone was seen a handful of times. The chain links TRBV18 to TRBJ1-2, with TRBD1 as a possible D gene (5 bases). Germline V CDR1 and CDR2: KGHSH, LQKENI. The CDR3 is 15 residues long. The V end lost 1 base, the J end lost 4 bases, and 13 bases lay between the germline ends. The CDR3 loop is CASSPLIDRPYGYTF. The CDR3 DNA follows: TGTGCCAGCTCACCACTCATTGACAGACCCTATGGCTACACCTTC.

The chain couples TRBV11-2 to TRBJ2-1; D possibly corresponds to TRBD2 (6 bases). The ends were cut back, 5 bases at V and 9 bases at J, with 14 bases in the middle. Germline CDR1 and CDR2: SGHAT and FQNNGV. This CDR3 is built from 13 residues. The CDR3 region is CASSPGLSTEQFF. The CDR3 DNA reads as TGTGCCAGCAGCCCGGGACTCTCCACTGAGCAGTTCTTC.

This chain connects TRBV5-4 to TRBJ2-1; no definite D call. The germline gives CDR1 SGHNT, CDR2 YYREEE (reference sequence). With 2 bases removed from V and 10 bases from J, the gap between germline ends came to 13 bases. The CDR3 consists of 13 residues. As DNA, the CDR3 is TGTGCCAGCAGCTTTTCATCCGGAAGGGAGCAGTTCTTC. Protein product: CASSFSSGREQFF.

This clone has just a few counts. The V call is TRBV12-2, the J call TRBJ2-7; the listed D gene, TRBD2, was not tested against the DNA. TRBV12-2 is annotated as a pseudogene. The CDR3 is 20 residues long. The CDR3 spells CASRLVRGLAGARRSYEQYF. For the CDR3, the DNA is TGTGCAAGTCGCTTAGTTCGGGGACTAGCGGGAGCCCGACGATCATACGAGCAGTACTTC.

There are a few counts of this clone. The chain combines TRBV9 with TRBJ2-7; 14 nucleotides match TRBD2. Germline assignment: CDR1 SGDLS and CDR2 YYNGEE. The junction had 4 bases not matched to a gene; V was cut back by 4 bases and J by 4 bases. The CDR3 spans 15 residues. The CDR3 here is CASSSGLAGVYEQYF. Written as DNA, the CDR3 is TGTGCCAGCAGCTCGGGACTAGCGGGAGTATACGAGCAGTACTTC.

The V gene is TRBV28, the J gene TRBJ1-1; D is unresolved. Trimming took 1 base from V and 10 from J, leaving 13 bases between them. The CDR3 runs to 13 residues. The germline V gene has CDR1 MDHEN and CDR2 SYDVKM. The CDR3 here is CASSLFGREVAFF. The CDR3 DNA reads TGTGCCAGCAGTTTATTCGGGCGAGAGGTAGCTTTCTTT.

A few counts support this clone. The CDR3 here is CASSLADSLSSYNEQFF. The CDR3 DNA follows: TGCGCCAGCAGCCTGGCCGACAGTTTAAGCTCCTACAATGAGCAGTTCTTC. The chain has TRBV5-1 and TRBJ2-1; D possibly corresponds to TRBD1 (5 bases). The V gene lost 4 bases and the J gene lost 0 bases, with 17 bases spanning the gap. Germline V gene data show CDR1 as SGHRS and CDR2 as YFSETQ. There are 17 residues in the CDR3.